This TCR beta chain derives from a study of early T cells in non-severe SARS-CoV-2 infection. Looking at the study overall: The chains were unpaired, and the sequenced material was bulk RNA from unsorted whole blood.

This clonotype was counted between two and nine times. The antigen is undetermined. Looked up from germline, CDR1 is MGHRA and CDR2 is YSYEKL. The CDR3 is 16 amino acids. Trimming removed 0 bases from V and 8 bases from J, with 19 bases in between. Overall study results and limits: VDJdb-based matching was biased toward anti-spike CD8 responses and missed private and CD4 specificities.

Individual cDNA molecules received unique molecular identifiers during library preparation. TCRdb redid the calling of the 5' RACE reads with MiXCR, one entry per CDR3 protein. Of tens of thousands of distinct CDR3 sequences listed, 10% to 15% are singletons. Sequencing used whole blood. This TCR came from an adult who was a healthcare worker with PCR-confirmed SARS-CoV-2 infection or an uninfected control (not recorded which). This chain links TRBV4-1 with TRBJ1-2, with D tentatively TRBD1 (6 bases). In nucleotides, the CDR3 is TGCGCCAGCAGCCAAGAAATGTATGGGGGGCTGGCCGGCTACACCTTC. Translating it yields CASSQEMYGGLAGYTF.